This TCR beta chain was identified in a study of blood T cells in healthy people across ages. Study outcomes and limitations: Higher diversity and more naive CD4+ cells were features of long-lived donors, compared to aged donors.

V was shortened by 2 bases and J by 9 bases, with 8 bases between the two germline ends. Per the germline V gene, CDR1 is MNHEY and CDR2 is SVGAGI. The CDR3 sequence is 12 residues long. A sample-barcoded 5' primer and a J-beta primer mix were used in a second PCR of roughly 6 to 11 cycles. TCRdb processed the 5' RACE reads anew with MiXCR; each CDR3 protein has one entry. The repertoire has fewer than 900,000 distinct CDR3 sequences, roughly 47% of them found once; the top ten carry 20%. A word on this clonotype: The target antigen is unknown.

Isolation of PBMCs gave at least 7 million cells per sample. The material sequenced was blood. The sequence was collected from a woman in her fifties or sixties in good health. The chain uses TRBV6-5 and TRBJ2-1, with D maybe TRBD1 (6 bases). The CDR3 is CASSYPGAEQFF. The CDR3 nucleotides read TGTGCCAGCAGTTACCCAGGGGCTGAGCAGTTCTTC.